The 27 T cell receptor beta chains below come from one sample, sequenced in a study of glioma-infiltrating T cells after dendritic cell vaccination. Only in-frame clones appear in the TCRdb table, and some are missing; sequencing was by immunoSEQ multiplex PCR. Among about 64,000 clones, roughly four fifths were seen once, and the ten largest hold more than 8%. The sequences come from blood, collected before dendritic cell vaccination. These receptors originate from a human donor with glioblastoma.

The V gene is TRBV6-5, the J gene TRBJ1-6, with D possibly matching TRBD1 (5 bases). This CDR3 has 13 residues. V lost 5 bases and J lost 6, with 8 bases in between. Germline lookup yields CDR1 MNHEY and CDR2 SVGAGI. The CDR3 reads CASSGAGNSPLHF. CDR3 nucleotide sequence: TGTGCCAGCAGTGGGGCAGGTAATTCACCCCTCCACTTT.

The J gene is TRBJ2-3, the V gene TRBV5-1; no definite D call. This CDR3 has 14 amino acids. Trimming shortened V by 0 bases and J by 1 base, and 6 bases separated the two germline ends. Per the germline V gene, CDR1 is SGHRS and CDR2 is YFSETQ. CDR3 DNA: TGCGCCAGCAGCTTGGAATATGGCACAGATACGCAGTATTTT. It encodes CASSLEYGTDTQYF.

The gene calls are TRBV19 and TRBJ2-7; the D gene is possibly TRBD2 (5 bases). This CDR3 is built from 16 residues. Trimming cost V 0 bases and J 6 bases, with 18 bases left between them. Germline V gives CDR1 LNHDA, CDR2 SQIVND (reference sequence). The CDR3 coding sequence is TGTGCCAGTAGTATAGATGGTGCGGGTTTGGAGCTCGAGCAGTACTTC. This sequence encodes CASSIDGAGLELEQYF.

V and J are TRBV19 and TRBJ2-1, with TRBD1 identical over 7 bases. The length of the CDR3 is 17 residues. Trimming at V came to 3 bases and at J to 9 bases, leaving 17 bases not matched to a gene. Germline V lookup: CDR1 LNHDA, CDR2 SQIVND (reference sequence). The CDR3 is CASSMVPRAGGRPEQFF. The CDR3 DNA reads TGTGCCAGTAGTATGGTTCCACGGGCAGGGGGACGCCCTGAGCAGTTCTTC.

CDR3 nucleotide sequence: TGTGCCAGCAGCTTAGGGGACAGTAGAAACACCATATATTTT. It encodes CASSLGDSRNTIYF. The chain uses TRBV7-2 and TRBJ1-3, with 7 bases lining up with TRBD1. V shed 1 base and J 5 bases; nucleotides not matched to a gene: 2. This CDR3 spans 14 amino acids. Looked up from germline, CDR1 is SGHTA and CDR2 is FQGNSA.

This clone was recorded only once. CDR3 in amino acids: CASSALGGGNQPQHF. The CDR3 nucleotides are TGTGCCAGCAGCGCCCTGGGGGGTGGCAATCAGCCCCAGCATTTT. This chain uses TRBV6-1 with TRBJ1-5, with D possibly TRBD1 on 5 matching bases. Germline V lookup: CDR1 MNHNS, CDR2 SASEGT. V gave up 6 bases and J gave up 2 bases, with 14 bases separating them. The CDR3 consists of 15 residues.

The chain joins TRBV6-6 to TRBJ2-7; D perhaps matches TRBD1 (6 bases). The CDR3 spans 13 residues. V shed 8 bases and J shed 7 bases, with 18 bases lying between them. CDR1 is MNHNY and CDR2 is SVGAGI in the germline V gene (reference sequence). CDR3 in amino acids: CASGGTTGSEQYF. The CDR3 nucleotides are TGTGCCAGCGGGGGAACCACAGGGTCGGAGCAGTACTTC.

V usage is TRBV28 and J usage is TRBJ2-7, with 7 bases lining up with TRBD2. Per germline, CDR1 MDHEN and CDR2 SYDVKM. After removal of 8 bases from V and 5 bases from J, the junction contained 6 bases not matched to a gene. This CDR3 is built from 12 residues. CDR3 residues: CASGGEGHEQYF. DNA of the CDR3: TGTGCCAGCGGGGGGGAGGGCCACGAGCAGTACTTC. The variable domain in full, completed from reference TRBV28 and TRBJ2-7, reads DVKVTQSSRYLVKRTGEKVFLECVQDMDHENMFWYRQDPGLGLRLIYFSYDVKMKEKGDIPEGYSVSREKKERFSLILESASTNQTSMYLCASGGEGHEQYFGPGTRLTVT.

The chain carries TRBV6-1 and TRBJ1-5, with 7 bases that match TRBD1. In germline, CDR1 is MNHNS, CDR2 SASEGT. The CDR3 is made up of 15 amino acids. The J segment lost 5 bases and the V segment lost 7 bases, leaving 11 bases of the junction unmatched. The CDR3 nucleotides are TGTGCCAGCATCCTCCGGACAGGTGGTCATCAGCCCCAGCATTTT. This gives the protein CASILRTGGHQPQHF.

In its sample, this clone was seen once. This chain connects TRBV10-1 to TRBJ2-2; the D gene is possibly TRBD1 (5 bases). The CDR3 loop spans 15 amino acids. Trimming cost V 3 bases and J 5 bases, with 13 bases left between them. Germline values: CDR1 WNHNN, CDR2 SYGVQD (reference sequence). The CDR3 DNA is TGCGCCAGCAGTGACGTCCAGGGCTGGACCGGGGAGCTGTTTTTT. Its translation is CASSDVQGWTGELFF.

The chain couples TRBV27 to TRBJ2-7, with a possible D match to TRBD2 (5 bases). Germline V gives CDR1 MNHEY, CDR2 SMNVEV (reference sequence). The V and J ends lost 6 bases and 3 bases respectively, with 21 bases between them. The CDR3 sequence is 16 residues long. The CDR3 here is CASRPGMAGAYYEQYF. In DNA form, the CDR3 reads TGTGCCAGCAGGCCCGGGATGGCAGGAGCATACTACGAGCAGTACTTC.

The chain couples TRBV5-4 to TRBJ1-2, with TRBD1 as a possible D gene (6 bases). V lost 1 base and J lost 4, with 11 bases in between. The CDR3 consists of 14 residues. Germline CDR1 SGHNT, CDR2 YYREEE (reference sequence). Here the CDR3 reads CASSLSGVSYGYTF. The CDR3 DNA reads TGTGCCAGCAGCTTGTCAGGGGTTAGCTATGGCTACACCTTC.

This clone occurred once. The V and J genes are TRBV5-6 and TRBJ1-5; the D gene is possibly TRBD1 (5 bases). Germline V gene sequence: CDR1 SGHDT, CDR2 YYEEEE. Trimming took 0 bases from V and 6 from J, leaving 10 bases between them. The length of the CDR3 is 14 residues. The CDR3 is CASSLVQGTQPQHF. As DNA, the CDR3 is TGTGCCAGCAGCTTGGTTCAGGGAACTCAGCCCCAGCATTTT.

The table lists this clone with a count of one. The V gene is TRBV13, the J gene TRBJ2-7, with TRBD2 matching 11 bases. The CDR3 contains 15 residues. Germline trimming cut 6 bases from V and 4 bases from J; bases unmatched to any gene: 8. From germline, CDR1 is PRHDT and CDR2 FYEKMQ (reference sequence). The CDR3 is CASRPIAGGRYEQYF. The CDR3 nucleotides are TGTGCCAGCAGACCTATAGCGGGGGGGAGGTACGAGCAGTACTTC.

The chain joins TRBV5-1 to TRBJ2-1; possibly TRBD1 for D (5 bases). CDR1 and CDR2 from the germline V gene are SGHRS and YFSETQ. The length of the CDR3 is 16 residues. Deletions cut 4 bases from V and 1 base from J, with 15 bases between. This CDR3 is CASSPTGNPSYNEQFF. In DNA form, the CDR3 reads TGCGCCAGCAGCCCCACAGGTAACCCGTCCTACAATGAGCAGTTCTTC.

V usage is TRBV18 and J usage is TRBJ1-1, with D unresolved. The CDR3 extends over 16 amino acids. Per the germline V gene, CDR1 is KGHSH and CDR2 is LQKENI. The germline V and J ends were trimmed by 1 base and 4 bases, with 16 bases remaining between them. The CDR3 nucleotides read TGTGCCAGCTCACCACAGATGGAAGCGTCCGGCACTGAAGCTTTCTTT. Its translation is CASSPQMEASGTEAFF.

This chain joins TRBV5-6 and TRBJ1-2; TRBD1 agrees at 8 bases. This CDR3 is 14 amino acids long. Looked up from germline, CDR1 is SGHDT and CDR2 is YYEEEE. V lost 4 bases and J lost 7; bases outside the gene matches: 9. For the CDR3, the DNA is TGTGCCAGCAGCCCCGGGACAGGAGTAGGTGGCTACACCTTC. It specifies CASSPGTGVGGYTF.

V usage is TRBV30 and J usage is TRBJ1-2, with D unclear. Trimming pared 2 bases from V and 0 bases from J, leaving 7 bases between. Germline V gives CDR1 GTSNPN, CDR2 SVGIG (reference sequence). The CDR3 covers 13 residues. The CDR3 reads CAWSTQANYGYTF. The CDR3 coding sequence is TGTGCCTGGAGTACTCAGGCTAACTATGGCTACACCTTC.

This chain connects TRBV7-8 to TRBJ1-1; no clear D. Trimming took 6 bases from V and 8 from J, leaving 16 bases between them. CDR1 and CDR2 (germline): SGHVS, FQNEAQ. The CDR3 sequence is 13 residues long. The CDR3 spells CASSAVLFKEAFF. For the CDR3, the DNA is TGTGCCAGCAGTGCGGTCCTGTTCAAGGAAGCTTTCTTT.

The J gene is TRBJ2-2, the V gene TRBV19, with 8 bases fitting TRBD1. The germline CDR1 and CDR2 sequences are LNHDA and SQIVND (reference sequence). J was trimmed by 4 bases and V by 0 bases; bases with no gene match: 7. CDR3 length: 17 amino acids. CDR3 sequence (DNA): TGTGCCAGTAGTATAGAGGTCAGGGGGCTAAGCACCGGGGAGCTGTTTTTT. Translating gives CASSIEVRGLSTGELFF.

Concerning this clone: At one boundary the junction diverges from the germline segment, which might be a read error. The J gene is TRBJ2-3, the V gene TRBV2; 10 bases match TRBD2. From germline, CDR1 is SNHLY and CDR2 FYNNEI. This CDR3 comprises 16 residues. The CDR3 coding sequence is TGTGCCAGCAATGAATGGACTAGCGGACCCGCAGATACGCAGTATTTT. Translating gives CASNEWTSGPADTQYF.

The chain has TRBV5-1 and TRBJ1-3; 9 bases match TRBD1. Per germline, CDR1 SGHRS and CDR2 YFSETQ. The CDR3 has 16 amino acids. V gave up 0 bases and J gave up 3 bases; unmatched junction bases: 4. In nucleotides, the CDR3 is TGCGCCAGCAGCTTGGCCGGGACAGGGTTTGGAAACACCATATATTTT. This encodes CASSLAGTGFGNTIYF. Based on the CDR3 plus reference TRBV5-1 and TRBJ1-3, the full variable domain is KAGVTQTPRYLIKTRGQQVTLSCSPISGHRSVSWYQQTPGQGLQFLFEYFSETQRNKGNFPGRFSGRQFSNSRSEMNVSTLELGDSALYLCASSLAGTGFGNTIYFGEGSWLTVV.

This chain links TRBV6-9 with TRBJ2-5; 7 bases align to TRBD1. Germline values: CDR1 MNHGY, CDR2 SVAAGI. V lost 2 bases to trimming and J lost 5 bases; unmatched junction nucleotides: 14. There are 17 residues in the CDR3. The CDR3 here is CASSYQTGTGCGETQYF. For the CDR3, the DNA is TGTGCCAGCAGTTATCAGACAGGGACGGGGTGCGGGGAGACCCAGTACTTC.

This chain connects TRBV5-8 to TRBJ1-4; D is uncertain. The CDR3 covers 15 residues. Looked up from germline, CDR1 is SGHTS and CDR2 is YDEGEE. V lost 2 bases to trimming and J lost 0 bases, with 8 bases between them. Here the CDR3 reads CASSLLGATNEKLFF. The CDR3 DNA is TGTGCCAGCAGCTTATTGGGCGCAACTAATGAAAAACTGTTTTTT.

The chain carries TRBV7-9 and TRBJ2-5; possible D gene TRBD1, 6 bases. Germline V gives CDR1 SEHNR, CDR2 FQNEAQ (reference sequence). The CDR3 is 15 amino acids. The V end lost 3 bases, the J end lost 1 base, and 12 bases lay between the germline ends. CDR3 residues: CASSFSQGIQETQYF. The CDR3 nucleotides are TGTGCCAGCAGCTTCTCCCAGGGGATCCAAGAGACCCAGTACTTC.

The CDR3: CASRGGGRNQPQHF. The CDR3 nucleotides read TGTGCCAGCAGGGGTGGGGGCCGGAATCAGCCCCAGCATTTT. The chain carries TRBV2 and TRBJ1-5, with D possibly matching TRBD1 (6 bases). The CDR3 is made up of 14 amino acids. With 6 bases removed from V and 4 bases from J, the gap between germline ends came to 13 bases. CDR1 SNHLY and CDR2 FYNNEI come from the germline V gene.

This clone was picked up one time. The CDR3 loop is CASSPPGQPYGYTF. The CDR3 DNA reads TGTGCCAGCAGTCCTCCGGGACAGCCCTATGGCTACACCTTC. This chain connects TRBV28 to TRBJ1-2; 7 nucleotides align to TRBD1. Trimming removed 5 bases from V and 4 bases from J; junction bases left unmatched: 7. Germline V gene data show CDR1 as MDHEN and CDR2 as SYDVKM. This CDR3 spans 14 amino acids.